The 20 T cell receptor beta chains below come from one sample, sequenced in a study of blood T cell repertoires in COVID-19. Measured with immunoSEQ multiplex PCR; TCRdb has only the in-frame clones, and not every one. The profile shows 220,000 or so clones, roughly 86% of them singletons. The sample comprised peripheral blood. Receptors originate from a woman in her forties or fifties with COVID-19, enrolled during active disease.

The chain couples TRBV7-2 to TRBJ2-5, with D maybe TRBD2 (5 bases). Germline V CDR1 and CDR2: SGHTA, FQGNSA. The CDR3 contains 14 residues. The V end lost 0 bases, the J end lost 5 bases, and 10 bases lay between the germline ends. In DNA, the CDR3 is TGTGCCAGCAGCTTAGCGGCTAGCATGGAGACCCAGTACTTC. Translated: CASSLAASMETQYF.

This chain links TRBV6-5 with TRBJ1-3; a possible D gene is TRBD1 (5 bases). This CDR3 is 14 amino acids long. Germline V gene sequence: CDR1 MNHEY, CDR2 SVGAGI. Trimming pared 6 bases from V and 2 bases from J, leaving 11 bases between. Here the CDR3 DNA reads TGTGCCAGCAGGGATTCGGGGGCTGGAAACACCATATATTTT. This encodes CASRDSGAGNTIYF.

The chain combines TRBV10-2 with TRBJ2-2, with D perhaps TRBD1 (5 bases). The CDR3 loop spans 13 amino acids. Germline-derived CDR1 and CDR2 are WSHSY and SAAADI. Trimming pared 4 bases from V and 6 bases from J, leaving 9 bases between. The CDR3 DNA sequence: TGCGCCAGCAGTGTTCAGGGTGCCGGGGAGCTGTTTTTT. It is translated as CASSVQGAGELFF.

This chain connects TRBV30 to TRBJ2-1; tentative D call: TRBD2 (5 bases). Trimming removed 2 bases at V and 4 bases at J, with 12 bases between. The CDR3 consists of 14 residues. Germline CDR1 and CDR2: GTSNPN and SVGIG (reference sequence). CDR3 residues: CAWSRVREYNEQFF. The CDR3 DNA follows: TGTGCCTGGAGTCGTGTAAGGGAGTACAATGAGCAGTTCTTC.

The CDR3 nucleotides read TGCGCCAGCAGCTCCCCAGCGGGGATTAGCACAGATACGCAGTATTTT. Protein product: CASSSPAGISTDTQYF. The gene calls are TRBV5-1 and TRBJ2-3; TRBD2 agrees at 7 bases. The CDR3 spans 16 residues. Germline trimming cut 3 bases from V and 0 bases from J; bases unmatched to any gene: 7. Germline loops: CDR1 SGHRS, CDR2 YFSETQ.

This chain uses TRBV5-8 with TRBJ1-2; 11 bases are shared with TRBD1. CDR3 length: 14 residues. Unmatched junction bases numbered 2, after V lost 3 bases and J lost 4 bases. Germline V gene data show CDR1 as SGHTS and CDR2 as YDEGEE. CDR3 coding DNA: TGTGCCAGCAGCTCGGGACAGGGGGTCTATGGCTACACCTTC. It yields the protein CASSSGQGVYGYTF.

This clone was recorded only once. The rearrangement uses TRBV24-1 and TRBJ1-2; TRBD1 might be the D (5 bases). Germline values: CDR1 KGHDR, CDR2 SFDVKD. The CDR3 runs to 13 residues. The V and J ends lost 10 bases and 1 base respectively, with 12 bases between them. CDR3 region: CATNGGFNYGYTF. The CDR3 DNA is TGTGCCACAAACGGGGGATTTAACTATGGCTACACCTTC.

The chain combines TRBV7-3 with TRBJ2-1; 10 bases match TRBD2. Looked up from germline, CDR1 is SGHTA and CDR2 is FQGTGA. This CDR3 has 15 residues. J lost 5 bases, V lost 4 bases, and 5 bases had no gene match. CDR3 residues: CASSSSGGAHNEQFF. The CDR3 DNA reads as TGTGCCAGCAGCTCAAGCGGGGGGGCTCACAATGAGCAGTTCTTC.

Worth noting for this clone: The same CDR3 is also encoded by other DNA sequences in this sample. This rearrangement joins TRBV5-4 to TRBJ1-6; perhaps TRBD1 as D (6 bases). V was cut by 0 bases and J by 6 bases, with 13 bases left in between. The germline gives CDR1 SGHNT, CDR2 YYREEE (reference sequence). This CDR3 has 16 residues. The CDR3 loop reads CASSLAGGRGNSPLHF. The CDR3 DNA is TGTGCCAGCAGCTTGGCCGGGGGGCGCGGTAATTCACCCCTCCACTTT. Looking up the rest from reference TRBV5-4 and TRBJ1-6 gives the full variable domain: ETGVTQSPTHLIKTRGQQVTLRCSSQSGHNTVSWYQQALGQGPQFIFQYYREEENGRGNFPPRFSGLQFPNYSSELNVNALELDDSALYLCASSLAGGRGNSPLHFGNGTRLTVT.

This chain joins TRBV28 and TRBJ2-2; D not resolved. The V end was cut by 2 bases, the J end by 1 base, with 5 bases between. The CDR3 is made up of 14 amino acids. Germline V gene sequence: CDR1 MDHEN, CDR2 SYDVKM. Here the CDR3 reads CASSLAGNTGELFF. The CDR3 region has the DNA TGTGCCAGCAGTTTAGCAGGGAACACCGGGGAGCTGTTTTTT.

The rearrangement links TRBV11-2 to TRBJ2-2; a possible D gene is TRBD1 (5 bases). V was cut by 6 bases and J by 6 bases, with 17 bases left in between. The CDR3 length is 15 residues. From germline, CDR1 is SGHAT and CDR2 FQNNGV. The CDR3 sequence: CASRRNERQPGELFF. CDR3 DNA: TGTGCCAGCAGACGAAACGAAAGACAGCCCGGGGAGCTGTTTTTT.

The V call is TRBV5-6, the J call TRBJ2-2; D is possibly TRBD2 (7 bases). The V and J ends lost 1 base and 0 bases respectively, with 10 bases between them. CDR3 length equals 16 residues. Germline CDR1 SGHDT, CDR2 YYEEEE. CDR3 nucleotide sequence: TGTGCCAGCAGCTTGCGGGGGGCGACGAACACCGGGGAGCTGTTTTTT. Translation: CASSLRGATNTGELFF.

V gene TRBV9 combines with J gene TRBJ2-1; 11 bases align to TRBD2. J was trimmed by 16 bases and V by 0 bases; bases with no gene match: 9. The CDR3 runs 14 residues. Germline-derived CDR1 and CDR2 are SGDLS and YYNGEE. CDR3 region: CASSVGLAGGREFF. Written as DNA, the CDR3 is TGTGCCAGCAGCGTAGGTCTAGCGGGGGGCCGGGAATTCTTC.

The V call is TRBV19, the J call TRBJ1-2; D is undetermined. This CDR3 spans 14 amino acids. The germline V gene encodes CDR1 LNHDA and CDR2 SQIVND (reference sequence). V was cut by 3 bases and J by 5 bases, with 13 bases left in between. The CDR3: CASSMGGVAYGYTF. CDR3 bases: TGTGCCAGTAGTATGGGTGGAGTAGCGTATGGCTACACCTTC.

The CDR3 DNA reads TGTGCCAGCAGGCTAGGGACAGGGCCGAGACAGCCCCAGCATTTT. It encodes CASRLGTGPRQPQHF. J is TRBJ1-5 and V is TRBV28; 9 bases align to TRBD1. CDR3 length equals 15 residues. V shed 6 bases and J 7 bases; nucleotides not matched to a gene: 10. Germline lookup yields CDR1 MDHEN and CDR2 SYDVKM.

The chain links TRBV19 to TRBJ2-7; perhaps TRBD1 as D (6 bases). CDR1 is LNHDA, CDR2 SQIVND, per germline (reference sequence). The ends were cut back, 5 bases at V and 2 bases at J, with 16 bases in the middle. There are 15 residues in the CDR3. DNA for the CDR3: TGTGCCAGTAGTCCCGGACAGTTCGGCGCCTACGAGCAGTACTTC. Protein: CASSPGQFGAYEQYF.

V usage is TRBV28 and J usage is TRBJ1-2, with D hard to call. Germline loops: CDR1 MDHEN, CDR2 SYDVKM. The V and J ends lost 5 bases and 2 bases respectively, with 3 bases between them. The CDR3 covers 11 residues. The CDR3 spells CASSPNYGYTF. In nucleotides, the CDR3 is TGTGCCAGCAGTCCAAACTATGGCTACACCTTC.

J is TRBJ1-1 and V is TRBV11-3, with a possible D match to TRBD1 (5 bases). Trimming removed 1 base from V and 6 bases from J, with 12 bases in between. The CDR3 consists of 14 residues. Germline V gene data show CDR1 as SGHNT and CDR2 as YENEEA. The CDR3: CASSLGRQGSEAFF. The CDR3 DNA follows: TGTGCCAGCAGCTTAGGACGTCAGGGTTCTGAAGCTTTCTTT.

The chain joins TRBV6-5 to TRBJ1-6; 9 nucleotides line up with TRBD1. This CDR3 spans 16 amino acids. J gave up 10 bases and V 4 bases, and 11 bases lay outside the gene matches. CDR1 and CDR2 (germline): MNHEY, SVGAGI. CDR3 coding DNA: TGTGCCAGCAGTTCACTACAGGGGGCGCGTGGGTCACCCCTCCACTTT. Amino acids: CASSSLQGARGSPLHF.

The chain links TRBV2 to TRBJ1-2; 8 nucleotides agree with TRBD1. The junction had 9 bases not matched to a gene; V was cut back by 5 bases and J by 7 bases. The CDR3 is 14 amino acids. Looked up from germline, CDR1 is SNHLY and CDR2 is FYNNEI. DNA for the CDR3: TGTGCCAGCAGTCGGACAGGGATGATGGGTGGCTACACCTTC. It codes for CASSRTGMMGGYTF.